One sample yielded the 12 T cell receptor beta chains listed below, sequenced in a study of blood T cell repertoires in COVID-19. The data were produced by immunoSEQ multiplex PCR, yet TCRdb's version contains in-frame clones alone and is incomplete. Found here are 350,000 to 450,000 clones, around 87% of them singletons; the top ten hold about 2.3%. Sequencing was done on a sample of peripheral blood. The receptor set was obtained from a woman aged 55-69 years with COVID-19, enrolled during active disease.

The CDR3 bases are TGTGCCAGCAGCCGGACAGTGGCTGGCTACACCTTC. It is translated as CASSRTVAGYTF. V usage is TRBV7-9 and J usage is TRBJ1-2; D perhaps matches TRBD1 (6 bases). The CDR3 loop spans 12 amino acids. Germline V gene data show CDR1 as SEHNR and CDR2 as FQNEAQ (reference sequence). V gave up 5 bases and J gave up 7 bases, with 11 bases separating them.

The V call is TRBV5-1, the J call TRBJ2-1; TRBD1 matches 8 bases. J lost 8 bases, V lost 0 bases, and 7 bases had no gene match. Germline loops: CDR1 SGHRS, CDR2 YFSETQ. The CDR3 runs 15 residues. The CDR3 protein is CASSLAQGARDEQFF. In DNA, the CDR3 is TGCGCCAGCAGCTTGGCCCAGGGGGCTCGGGATGAGCAGTTCTTC.

The V and J genes are TRBV4-1 and TRBJ1-1, with TRBD1 identical over 7 bases. Germline CDR1 reads MGHRA; CDR2 reads YSYEKL. Losses at the gene ends were 4 bases for V and 6 bases for J; bases not matched to a gene: 14. This CDR3 has 16 amino acids. The CDR3 spells CASSPPVTGDRAEAFF. CDR3 bases: TGCGCCAGCAGCCCCCCGGTTACAGGGGATAGGGCTGAAGCTTTCTTT.

The gene calls are TRBV12-3 or TRBV12-4 and TRBJ2-5; D call uncertain. Trimming pared 2 bases from V and 4 bases from J, leaving 8 bases between. The length of the CDR3 is 13 residues. The CDR3 nucleotides read TGTGCCAGCAGTTTATCTATCGGAGAGACCCAGTACTTC. This encodes CASSLSIGETQYF.

V and J are TRBV27 and TRBJ2-7, with a weak D call TRBD2 (5 bases). Trimming took off 5 bases at V and 1 base at J, with 21 bases between the two ends. This CDR3 has 17 amino acids. CDR1 and CDR2 (germline): MNHEY, SMNVEV (reference sequence). The CDR3 spells CASSIAGRGVRSYEQYF. The CDR3 DNA sequence: TGTGCCAGCAGTATTGCCGGACGGGGAGTAAGGTCCTACGAGCAGTACTTC.

V gene TRBV4-1 combines with J gene TRBJ1-2; D is perhaps TRBD1 (5 bases). CDR3 length: 16 amino acids. The V gene lost 0 bases and the J gene lost 5 bases, with 16 bases spanning the gap. CDR1 and CDR2 (germline): MGHRA, YSYEKL. The CDR3 sequence: CASSQDSREGLYGYTF. The DNA of the CDR3 is TGCGCCAGCAGCCAAGATAGCAGGGAGGGGCTGTATGGCTACACCTTC.

The chain uses TRBV6-5 and TRBJ1-4; 7 bases map to TRBD1. The CDR3 extends over 12 amino acids. The V gene end was trimmed by 6 bases and the J gene end by 9 bases; junction bases not matched to a gene: 4. Per germline, CDR1 MNHEY and CDR2 SVGAGI. CDR3: CASRGTAKKLFF. The CDR3 region has the DNA TGTGCCAGCAGGGGGACAGCGAAAAAACTGTTTTTT.

DNA for the CDR3: TGTGCCAGCAGCTTCGGGACAGGGATCCAGCCCCAGCATTTT. Translated: CASSFGTGIQPQHF. The J gene is TRBJ1-5, the V gene TRBV7-9; 9 positions match TRBD1. The length of the CDR3 is 14 residues. The V and J ends lost 3 bases and 7 bases, in that order; junction bases with no gene match: 4. Germline V CDR1 and CDR2: SEHNR, FQNEAQ (reference sequence). Drawing the rest from reference TRBV7-9 and TRBJ1-5, the complete variable domain is DTGVSQNPRHKITKRGQNVTFRCDPISEHNRLYWYRQTLGQGPEFLTYFQNEAQLEKSRLLSDRFSAERPKGSFSTLEIQRTEQGDSAMYLCASSFGTGIQPQHFGDGTRLSIL.

This clone was recorded a few times. The genes are TRBV20-1 and TRBJ2-7; D is undetermined. V shed 3 bases and J shed 6 bases, with 12 bases lying between them. CDR1 DFQATT and CDR2 SNEGSKA come from the germline V gene (reference sequence). This CDR3 spans 12 amino acids. The CDR3 loop is CSASQVRLEQYF. CDR3 coding DNA: TGCAGTGCTAGTCAGGTACGGCTCGAGCAGTACTTC.

The V call is TRBV10-1, the J call TRBJ1-1, with TRBD1 matching 10 bases. The J segment lost 7 bases and the V segment lost 8 bases, leaving 13 bases of the junction unmatched. Germline V gives CDR1 WNHNN, CDR2 SYGVQD (reference sequence). This CDR3 is built from 15 residues. The CDR3 protein is CASRQGARFIGEAFF. The CDR3 coding sequence is TGCGCCAGCCGACAGGGGGCGCGTTTTATCGGTGAAGCTTTCTTT.

The rearrangement joins TRBV5-5 to TRBJ2-1, with TRBD1 as a possible D gene (5 bases). This CDR3 has 15 residues. Trimming removed 0 bases at V and 5 bases at J, with 12 bases between. Looked up from germline, CDR1 is SGHKS and CDR2 is YYEKEE (reference sequence). CDR3 nucleotide sequence: TGTGCCAGCAGCTTGGATCAGGGTAGCAACAATGAGCAGTTCTTC. It encodes CASSLDQGSNNEQFF.

The CDR3 is CASRRYGNTEAFF. The CDR3 nucleotides are TGTGCCAGCAGACGTTACGGTAACACTGAAGCTTTCTTT. The chain combines TRBV2 with TRBJ1-1, with D hard to call. CDR3 length equals 13 residues. Trimming took 6 bases from V and 2 from J, leaving 10 bases between them. The germline V gene has CDR1 SNHLY and CDR2 FYNNEI.